Sequencing of this T cell receptor beta chain was carried out in a study of identifying expanded T cells in peripheral blood (dated by TCRdb to about 2019). Study-level background: Separate aliquots of the same genomic DNA pool were sequenced to produce technical replicates, and four replicates were compared in pairs. Results and caveats for the whole study, not just this receptor: The binomial model flagged approximately 1.2 differentially abundant clones between technical replicates, compared with about 17 over about 2 weeks and about 20 over about 4 weeks. Both the number of clones called differentially abundant and the false-positive rate were significantly reduced by the beta-binomial model across all healthy-donor time intervals. It was expected by the authors that biological variance in healthy repertoires might increase further over much longer intervals, such as months to years. For all healthy donors, the variance in clone template counts between approximately 2-week samples rose significantly as total template count increased.

Concerning this clone: Its antigen remains undetermined. Base qualities are missing; no much larger clone stands one base away.

Counted from cysteine to phenylalanine, this CDR3 has 13 amino acids. Only the CDR3 region is kept as DNA, spanning 39 bases read in frame from base 1. The junction shows trimming of 3 bases on V and 4 bases on J, and the gene matches do not reach 1 base of it. In the germline V gene, CDR1 corresponds to SGHDT and CDR2 to YYEEEE. During the collection period, no immune events, such as infections, were documented for the healthy donors. Blood repertoires from healthy donors were used as a training cohort for calibrating time-dependent variance in a beta-binomial model of differential abundance of T-cell clones. There were 10 healthy donors in the training cohort, of whom 3 were female and 7 were male. Donor ages ranged from about 25 to 64 years, with an average of roughly 47 years. Obtained from a commercial supplier, whole blood was collected from each healthy donor at three time points set around two weeks apart. Genomic DNA was extracted from unsorted whole blood for immunosequencing.

TCRbeta CDR3 regions were profiled by bias-controlled multiplex PCR amplification of genomic DNA with the immunoSEQ Assay. In the paper's pipeline: The absolute abundance of each unique TCRbeta CDR3 region was quantified after sequences were collapsed and filtered. Two models were used to test differential abundance: a binomial model (Fisher-equivalent) and a beta-binomial model that adds time-dependent variance fitted from healthy donors. Clones with fewer than 5 combined templates were excluded, and clones with Benjamini-Hochberg FDR below 0.01 were called differentially abundant. Beta-binomial variance was modeled as a function of total template count across the two samples using the form v = (b*log(k)+a)^2. TCRdb's version of the immuneACCESS table is confined to in-frame rearrangements and falls short of the full clone set. An unresolved V gene accounts for under half of the shortfall where checked; the remainder is of unknown origin. The V and J calls and clone size were taken over from that table, and D and trimming were inferred from the DNA. The sample table records 90,000 or so clones; 88% of these occur just once. The ten largest make up around a fifth of the sample.

The source is a person between 18 and 75 years old in good health. The sequencing input was blood. The rearrangement combines TRBV5-6 with TRBJ2-5; TRBD1 agrees with 9 junctional bases. DNA sequence: TGTGCCAGCAGCTGGACAGGGGCAGAGACCCAGTACTTC. Translated, it reads CASSWTGAETQYF.